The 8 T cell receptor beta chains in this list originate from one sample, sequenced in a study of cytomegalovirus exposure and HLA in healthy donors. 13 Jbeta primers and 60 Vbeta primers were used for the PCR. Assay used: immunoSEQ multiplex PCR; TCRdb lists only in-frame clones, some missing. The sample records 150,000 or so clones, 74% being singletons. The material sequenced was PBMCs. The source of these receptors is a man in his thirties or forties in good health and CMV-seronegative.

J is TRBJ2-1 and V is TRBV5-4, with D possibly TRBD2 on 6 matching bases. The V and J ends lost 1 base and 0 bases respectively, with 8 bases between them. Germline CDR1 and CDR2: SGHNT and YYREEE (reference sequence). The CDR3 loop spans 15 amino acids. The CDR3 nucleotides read TGTGCCAGCAGCTTGCAGACTAGCTCCTACAATGAGCAGTTCTTC. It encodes CASSLQTSSYNEQFF. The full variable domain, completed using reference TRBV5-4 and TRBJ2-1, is ETGVTQSPTHLIKTRGQQVTLRCSSQSGHNTVSWYQQALGQGPQFIFQYYREEENGRGNFPPRFSGLQFPNYSSELNVNALELDDSALYLCASSLQTSSYNEQFFGPGTRLTVL.

In nucleotides, the CDR3 is TGTGCCATCAGTGCGGGAATCTCTGGGGCCAACGTCCTGACTTTC. It encodes CAISAGISGANVLTF. V is TRBV10-3 and J is TRBJ2-6; possibly TRBD2 for D (5 bases). Per the germline V gene, CDR1 is ENHRY and CDR2 is SYGVKD. This CDR3 has 15 residues. The V end lost 4 bases, the J end lost 0 bases, and 7 bases lay between the germline ends.

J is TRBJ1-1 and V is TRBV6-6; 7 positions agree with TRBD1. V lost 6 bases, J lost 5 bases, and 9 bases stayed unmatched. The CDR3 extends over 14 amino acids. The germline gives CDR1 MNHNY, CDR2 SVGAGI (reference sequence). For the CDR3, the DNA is TGTGCCAGCAGCCTCGACAGGGTAGGAACTGAAGCTTTCTTT. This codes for CASSLDRVGTEAFF.

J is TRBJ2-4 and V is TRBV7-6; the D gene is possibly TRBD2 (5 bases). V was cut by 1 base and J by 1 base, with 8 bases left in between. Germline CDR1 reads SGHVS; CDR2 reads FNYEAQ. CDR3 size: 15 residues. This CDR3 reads CASSLDRGAKNIQYF. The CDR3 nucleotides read TGTGCCAGCAGCTTAGACAGAGGGGCCAAAAACATTCAGTACTTC.

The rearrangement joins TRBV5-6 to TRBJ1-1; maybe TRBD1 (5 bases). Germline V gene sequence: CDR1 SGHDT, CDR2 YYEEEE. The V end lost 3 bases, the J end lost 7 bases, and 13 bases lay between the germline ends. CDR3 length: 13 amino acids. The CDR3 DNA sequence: TGTGCCAGCAGCTCATCCTTAGACAGTGAAGCTTTCTTT. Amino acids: CASSSSLDSEAFF.

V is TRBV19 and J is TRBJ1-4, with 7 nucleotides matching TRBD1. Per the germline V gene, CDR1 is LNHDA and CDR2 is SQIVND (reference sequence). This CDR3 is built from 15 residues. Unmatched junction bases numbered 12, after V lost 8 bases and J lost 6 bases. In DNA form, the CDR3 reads TGTGCCAGTGCCCCGGGACAGAGTCTTCATGAAAAACTGTTTTTT. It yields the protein CASAPGQSLHEKLFF.

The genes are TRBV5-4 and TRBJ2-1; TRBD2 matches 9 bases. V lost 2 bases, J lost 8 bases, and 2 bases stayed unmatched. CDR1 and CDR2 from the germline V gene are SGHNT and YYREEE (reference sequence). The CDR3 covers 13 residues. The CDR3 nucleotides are TGTGCCAGCAGCTTTAGCGGGGGAGATGAGCAGTTCTTC. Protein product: CASSFSGGDEQFF.

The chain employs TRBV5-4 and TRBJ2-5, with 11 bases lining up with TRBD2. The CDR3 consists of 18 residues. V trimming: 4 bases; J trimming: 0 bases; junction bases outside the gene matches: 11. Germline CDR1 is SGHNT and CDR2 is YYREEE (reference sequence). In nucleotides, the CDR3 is TGTGCCAGCAGCGCCCTACTAGCGGGGGCCCAGTACCAAGAGACCCAGTACTTC. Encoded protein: CASSALLAGAQYQETQYF. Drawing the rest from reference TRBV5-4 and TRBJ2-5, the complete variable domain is ETGVTQSPTHLIKTRGQQVTLRCSSQSGHNTVSWYQQALGQGPQFIFQYYREEENGRGNFPPRFSGLQFPNYSSELNVNALELDDSALYLCASSALLAGAQYQETQYFGPGTRLLVL.